The 25 T cell receptor beta chains listed next were all sequenced from one sample in a study of OX40 agonist ivuxolimab in advanced cancers. Some clones are missing from TCRdb's copy, which holds only in-frame ones; the method was immunoSEQ multiplex PCR. Here the sample spans some 100,000 clones, 80% to 90% being singletons. The specimen comprised CD4+ or CD8+ T cells sorted from blood, sampled in a trial of the OX40 agonist ivuxolimab. The receptors originated from an adult with an advanced solid tumor such as melanoma, head and neck, liver or kidney cancer.

V and J are TRBV13 and TRBJ1-1; unclear D gene. This CDR3 comprises 15 residues. The V gene's germline CDR1 is PRHDT and CDR2 FYEKMQ (reference sequence). V was clipped by 1 base and J by 0 bases, with 9 bases between them. The CDR3 region is CASSLVAKLNTEAFF. CDR3 in DNA: TGTGCCAGCAGCTTAGTAGCAAAGTTGAACACTGAAGCTTTCTTT.

The chain recombines TRBV2 with TRBJ1-2; TRBD1 aligns across 8 bases. Looked up from germline, CDR1 is SNHLY and CDR2 is FYNNEI. V was clipped by 4 bases and J by 8 bases; unmatched bases: 12. The CDR3 loop spans 15 amino acids. CDR3 in DNA: TGTGCCAGCAGTGTCCCAGGGGGCGGTCTGTGGGGCTACACCTTC. Translation gives CASSVPGGGLWGYTF.

The CDR3 coding sequence is TGTGCCAGCAGCTTGAGGGGGACTAGCGGGTCCTTCCCCCAGTTCTTC. Translation: CASSLRGTSGSFPQFF. The chain carries TRBV5-6 and TRBJ2-1, with TRBD2 matching 12 bases. The CDR3 has 16 residues. Looked up from germline, CDR1 is SGHDT and CDR2 is YYEEEE. Trimming cost V 1 base and J 13 bases; bases outside gene matches: 12.

The V and J genes are TRBV11-1 and TRBJ2-2; tentative D call: TRBD1 (6 bases). CDR1 SGHAT and CDR2 FQDESV come from the germline V gene (reference sequence). The V end was cut by 6 bases, the J end by 5 bases, with 10 bases between. The CDR3 has 13 amino acids. The CDR3 reads CASSSQGTGELFF. The CDR3 nucleotides are TGTGCCAGCAGTTCCCAGGGGACCGGGGAGCTGTTTTTT.

This clone was seen a single time. The gene calls are TRBV5-8 and TRBJ2-1; 8 bases line up with TRBD2. V was clipped by 4 bases and J by 0 bases; unmatched bases: 6. The CDR3 covers 16 residues. CDR1 and CDR2 from the germline V gene are SGHTS and YDEGEE. The CDR3 is CASSDRLASSYNEQFF. The CDR3 nucleotides are TGTGCCAGCAGCGATAGACTAGCGAGCTCCTACAATGAGCAGTTCTTC.

The rearrangement uses TRBV6-6 and TRBJ1-3, with 7 bases lining up with TRBD1. The CDR3 has 15 amino acids. The trim removed 5 bases at V and 4 bases at J, leaving 8 bases unmatched. Germline V gene lookup returns CDR1 MNHNY and CDR2 SVGAGI (reference sequence). The CDR3 region has the DNA TGTGCCAGCAGTGTACAGGGGTTCGGAGGAAACACCATATATTTT. Translation: CASSVQGFGGNTIYF.

The chain joins TRBV5-1 to TRBJ2-6, with D possibly being TRBD2 (5 bases). Trimming removed 4 bases from V and 0 bases from J, with 11 bases in between. Germline V gives CDR1 SGHRS, CDR2 YFSETQ. The CDR3 length is 16 residues. This CDR3 reads CASSEGSHSGANVLTF. In DNA, the CDR3 is TGCGCCAGCAGCGAGGGATCCCACTCTGGGGCCAACGTCCTGACTTTC.

The rearrangement uses TRBV2 and TRBJ2-5; D possibly corresponds to TRBD2 (6 bases). The CDR3 has 13 residues. Deletions cut 4 bases from V and 4 bases from J, with 10 bases between. Germline V gene sequence: CDR1 SNHLY, CDR2 FYNNEI. CDR3 in amino acids: CASSVTGVETQYF. Here the CDR3 DNA reads TGTGCCAGCAGTGTAACGGGGGTAGAGACCCAGTACTTC.

This clone occurred once. For the CDR3, the DNA is TGTGCCAGCAGTTCACCCACAGGGGGAGGGCTGGCCAATGAGCAGTTCTTC. Translating it yields CASSSPTGGGLANEQFF. This sequence joins TRBV28 and TRBJ2-1, with TRBD1 as a possible D gene (8 bases). This CDR3 region has 17 residues. Germline V gene lookup returns CDR1 MDHEN and CDR2 SYDVKM. The germline V and J ends were trimmed by 4 bases and 6 bases, with 22 bases remaining between them.

The genes are TRBV10-1 and TRBJ1-2; TRBD1 is a possible D gene (5 bases). CDR3 size: 13 residues. CDR1 and CDR2 from the germline V gene are WNHNN and SYGVQD (reference sequence). The V and J ends lost 0 bases and 4 bases respectively, with 6 bases between them. The CDR3 DNA sequence: TGCGCCAGCAGTGAGTCAGGGGCCTATGGCTACACCTTC. Translating it yields CASSESGAYGYTF.

The rearrangement uses TRBV7-3 and TRBJ2-1; 7 nucleotides align to TRBD2. The germline CDR1 and CDR2 sequences are SGHTA and FQGTGA. CDR3 length: 17 amino acids. The V segment lost 5 bases and the J segment 4 bases; nucleotides outside the gene matches: 14. The CDR3 region has the DNA TGTGCCAGCAGCCCCGGACTAGTTGAGTGGGGGTACAATGAGCAGTTCTTC. Protein: CASSPGLVEWGYNEQFF.

The chain couples TRBV27 to TRBJ1-2, with D possibly being TRBD1 (6 bases). Trimming shortened V by 2 bases and J by 7 bases, and 11 bases separated the two germline ends. The germline gives CDR1 MNHEY, CDR2 SMNVEV (reference sequence). CDR3 length: 13 amino acids. The CDR3 reads CASSLEQGGGYTF. The CDR3 nucleotides read TGTGCCAGCAGTTTAGAACAGGGCGGTGGCTACACCTTC.

The gene calls are TRBV7-3 and TRBJ2-2; TRBD1 agrees at 9 bases. After removal of 5 bases from V and 4 bases from J, the junction contained 2 bases not matched to a gene. The CDR3 is 14 residues long. Germline CDR1 and CDR2: SGHTA and FQGTGA. CDR3 amino acids: CASSPTGGTGELFF. In DNA form, the CDR3 reads TGTGCCAGCAGCCCGACAGGGGGCACCGGGGAGCTGTTTTTT.

About this clone: Other DNA variants within this sample encode the same CDR3. The chain is built from TRBV11-2 and TRBJ2-7; D remains unclear. From germline, CDR1 is SGHAT and CDR2 FQNNGV. The CDR3 is 11 amino acids. Deletions cut 5 bases from V and 3 bases from J, with 5 bases between. The DNA of the CDR3 is TGTGCCAGCAGCGCCAGCTACGAGCAGTACTTC. Its translation: CASSASYEQYF.

The chain carries TRBV2 and TRBJ2-1; no clear D gene. V lost 5 bases and J lost 8, with 7 bases in between. From germline, CDR1 is SNHLY and CDR2 FYNNEI. This CDR3 is 11 amino acids long. The CDR3 bases are TGTGCCAGCAGTAGGTCGGATGAGCAGTTCTTC. Its translation: CASSRSDEQFF.

The chain has TRBV5-1 and TRBJ2-3; 8 nucleotides align to TRBD1. Unmatched junction bases numbered 1, after V lost 0 bases and J lost 4 bases. This CDR3 contains 14 residues. From germline, CDR1 is SGHRS and CDR2 YFSETQ. The CDR3 reads CASSLGTGPDTQYF. In DNA, the CDR3 is TGCGCCAGCAGCTTGGGGACAGGGCCAGATACGCAGTATTTT.

This chain joins TRBV7-9 and TRBJ2-3; D uncertain. Per germline, CDR1 SEHNR and CDR2 FQNEAQ (reference sequence). The V gene lost 6 bases and the J gene lost 4 bases, with 17 bases spanning the gap. The CDR3 is 15 residues long. CDR3 loop: CASSLAGPQADTQYF. CDR3 DNA: TGTGCCAGCAGTTTGGCAGGACCGCAAGCAGATACGCAGTATTTT.

V and J are TRBV2 and TRBJ2-1; 10 nucleotides match TRBD2. This CDR3 comprises 14 residues. The germline V gene has CDR1 SNHLY and CDR2 FYNNEI. With 8 bases clipped from V and 9 bases from J, the junction kept 10 bases outside the gene matches. The CDR3 coding sequence is TGTGCCAGCTTGGCTAGCGGGAGTCGCGGTGAGCAGTTCTTC. It is translated as CASLASGSRGEQFF.

The chain joins TRBV7-2 to TRBJ2-7; TRBD2 agrees at 7 bases. Trimming at V came to 8 bases and at J to 0 bases, leaving 10 bases not matched to a gene. CDR3 length: 15 residues. The germline CDR1 and CDR2 sequences are SGHTA and FQGNSA. Here the CDR3 DNA reads TGTGCCAGCGCTGTATCTAGCGGAAGCTCCTACGAGCAGTACTTC. Its translation: CASAVSSGSSYEQYF.

The gene calls are TRBV6-5 and TRBJ1-1; a possible D gene is TRBD1 (6 bases). The germline gives CDR1 MNHEY, CDR2 SVGAGI. The CDR3 loop spans 14 amino acids. Trimming removed 7 bases at V and 5 bases at J, with 17 bases between. DNA of the CDR3: TGTGCCAGCACTGGGGACACAGGCTGGACTGAAGCTTTCTTT. This translates into CASTGDTGWTEAFF.

The rearrangement links TRBV6-5 to TRBJ2-7; the D call may be TRBD1 or TRBD2 (5 bases each). The V and J ends lost 8 bases and 3 bases respectively, with 8 bases between them. Germline V gene sequence: CDR1 MNHEY, CDR2 SVGAGI. This CDR3 spans 11 amino acids. CDR3 coding DNA: TGTGCCAGCGGGACCAACTACGAGCAGTACTTC. Translation: CASGTNYEQYF.

The chain recombines TRBV5-6 with TRBJ2-3, with 8 bases that match TRBD2. The CDR3 spans 16 residues. From germline, CDR1 is SGHDT and CDR2 YYEEEE. V was pared by 5 bases and J by 0 bases, with 8 bases of the junction left unmatched. The CDR3 DNA reads TGTGCCAGCAGTCCCTCACTAGCGGCTAGCACAGATACGCAGTATTTT. Translated: CASSPSLAASTDTQYF.

This clone was counted only a few times. V gene TRBV28 combines with J gene TRBJ1-5; 9 positions agree with TRBD1. The junction had 12 bases not matched to a gene; V was cut back by 6 bases and J by 0 bases. The germline V gene has CDR1 MDHEN and CDR2 SYDVKM. The CDR3 is 18 amino acids. This CDR3 reads CASSSRQGVSYSNQPQHF. CDR3 nucleotides: TGTGCCAGCAGCTCCCGACAGGGGGTCTCCTATAGCAATCAGCCCCAGCATTTT.

The V and J genes are TRBV19 and TRBJ2-2; D may be TRBD1 (6 bases). The CDR3 is 14 amino acids. CDR1 and CDR2 from the germline V gene are LNHDA and SQIVND (reference sequence). V was cut by 6 bases and J by 3 bases, with 11 bases left in between. CDR3 in DNA: TGTGCCAGTAGCTTACAGGGTTACACCGGGGAGCTGTTTTTT. Translating gives CASSLQGYTGELFF.

The J gene is TRBJ1-2, the V gene TRBV9; 7 bases map to TRBD1. V trimming: 4 bases; J trimming: 7 bases; junction bases outside the gene matches: 16. This CDR3 has 16 amino acids. CDR1 and CDR2 (germline): SGDLS, YYNGEE. CDR3 DNA sequence: TGTGCCAGCAGCCCACAAACCGGGACAGAGCCGAGTGGCTACACCTTC. It is translated as CASSPQTGTEPSGYTF.